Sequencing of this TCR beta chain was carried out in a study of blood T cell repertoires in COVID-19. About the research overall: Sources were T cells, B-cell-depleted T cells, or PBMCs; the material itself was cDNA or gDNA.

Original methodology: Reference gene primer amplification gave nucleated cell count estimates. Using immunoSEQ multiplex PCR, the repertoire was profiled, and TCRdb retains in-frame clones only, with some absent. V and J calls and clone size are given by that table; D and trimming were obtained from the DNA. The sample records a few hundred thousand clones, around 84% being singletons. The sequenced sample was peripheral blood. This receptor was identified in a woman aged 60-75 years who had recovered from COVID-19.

CDR3 protein: CASTHSGANVLTF. The CDR3 DNA is TGTGCCAGCACCCACTCTGGGGCCAACGTCCTGACTTTC. The rearrangement joins TRBV12-3 or TRBV12-4 to TRBJ2-6; unclear D gene. CDR3 length equals 13 residues. Trimming cost V 7 bases and J 0 bases, with 4 bases left between them.